This TCR beta chain derives from a study of multiple sclerosis patients with progressive multifocal leukoencephalopathy (dated by TCRdb to the late 2010s). Context from the whole study: Peripheral T and B cells were examined in MS patients who developed PML (4 under natalizumab, 1 after alemtuzumab) and in treated patients who did not develop PML. From before therapy, through 6 and 12 months, up to PML onset, two natalizumab-treated patients who later developed PML were tracked longitudinally. The study was designed to detect JC virus-specific or public T-cell expansions arising at the time of PML onset. Findings and caveats that apply to the study as a whole: Given the small, descriptive cohort, it remained unclear whether the study findings reflect JC virus infection or general immunocompromise. When PML developed, no shared TRBV or TRBJ gene usage and no preferred TRBV-TRBJ pairings were found. Only PML patients had TRB clones above 0.5% frequency, but the clones expanded at PML onset were already present before and during natalizumab therapy. Less diverse TRB repertoires in most PML patients were suggested by lower normalized Shannon entropy, whereas values near 1 were observed in the natalizumab-treated controls. Analysis was restricted to peripheral blood, although for natalizumab-associated PML, cerebrospinal fluid or brain lymphocytes might be more informative.

In regard to this clone: No cognate antigen has been identified for it. Base qualities are missing; no much larger clone stands one base away.

V drops 5 bases and J drops 3 bases, leaving 17 bases in between. From the cysteine up to the phenylalanine, the CDR3 has a length of 15 residues. The sequence is cut down to CDR3 DNA, 45 bases in frame from base 1. The CDR1 and CDR2 encoded by the germline V gene (reference sequence) are MNHEY and SMNVEV. What this sample's time point label stands for: time of PML onset. The sample's treatment or condition, from its label and the paper: on natalizumab therapy at sampling. Diagnosis of PML was based on clinical and MRI findings and confirmed by finding JC virus DNA in cerebrospinal fluid. In the natalizumab-treated patients, PML developed after between roughly 15 and 60 months of natalizumab therapy. All listed patients had previously received interferon beta, and all PML patients were female. Blood samples at T3 were obtained at the time of PML onset. Ficoll-Hypaque density gradient centrifugation was used to isolate peripheral blood mononuclear cells.

Amplification of TRB CDR3 regions from genomic DNA was performed at survey-level depth using the immunoSEQ two-step multiplex PCR. Synthetic inline TR CDR3 controls covering all V-J pairings were spiked into each PCR to estimate template counts and remove amplification bias. Reads went through processing to reduce amplification and sequencing bias, and quantification was done against synthetic TR CDR3 analogs. The original methods were these. Raw data were processed in ImmunoSEQ Analyzer, with out-of-frame sequences and CDR3s containing stop codons removed, and gene names were assigned according to IMGT nomenclature. Normalized Shannon entropy, defined as 1 minus Pielou's evenness, was used to summarize repertoire diversity. TRB sequences were treated as identical only when sharing V gene, J gene and CDR3. Public PML clonotypes were CDR3s found in two or more PML-onset samples but not found earlier, in controls, or in public databases. Skylign with the observed count method was used to analyze CDR3 amino acid composition at each position. The table was pulled from immuneACCESS by TCRdb, which kept in-frame rearrangements only. Such tables lose some clones; where checked, under half of the loss comes from unresolved V genes, and the rest has no known cause. V and J calls and clone size come straight from that table; D and trimming were deduced from the DNA. For this sample the table gives roughly 28,000 clones, of which around 85% were detected only once. 9.5% to 15% of the sample is in the top ten clones.

The sequenced sample was PBMCs, obtained from a patient treated with natalizumab. The TCR comes from a woman in her 30s with progressive multifocal leukoencephalopathy. The chain was built from TRBV27 and TRBJ2-7, and TRBD2 may be the D gene, going by 7 matching bases. The DNA sequence is TGTGCCAGCAGTCGAGGGGCGGGGGCCAACTACGAGCAGTACTTC. Its amino acids are CASSRGAGANYEQYF.